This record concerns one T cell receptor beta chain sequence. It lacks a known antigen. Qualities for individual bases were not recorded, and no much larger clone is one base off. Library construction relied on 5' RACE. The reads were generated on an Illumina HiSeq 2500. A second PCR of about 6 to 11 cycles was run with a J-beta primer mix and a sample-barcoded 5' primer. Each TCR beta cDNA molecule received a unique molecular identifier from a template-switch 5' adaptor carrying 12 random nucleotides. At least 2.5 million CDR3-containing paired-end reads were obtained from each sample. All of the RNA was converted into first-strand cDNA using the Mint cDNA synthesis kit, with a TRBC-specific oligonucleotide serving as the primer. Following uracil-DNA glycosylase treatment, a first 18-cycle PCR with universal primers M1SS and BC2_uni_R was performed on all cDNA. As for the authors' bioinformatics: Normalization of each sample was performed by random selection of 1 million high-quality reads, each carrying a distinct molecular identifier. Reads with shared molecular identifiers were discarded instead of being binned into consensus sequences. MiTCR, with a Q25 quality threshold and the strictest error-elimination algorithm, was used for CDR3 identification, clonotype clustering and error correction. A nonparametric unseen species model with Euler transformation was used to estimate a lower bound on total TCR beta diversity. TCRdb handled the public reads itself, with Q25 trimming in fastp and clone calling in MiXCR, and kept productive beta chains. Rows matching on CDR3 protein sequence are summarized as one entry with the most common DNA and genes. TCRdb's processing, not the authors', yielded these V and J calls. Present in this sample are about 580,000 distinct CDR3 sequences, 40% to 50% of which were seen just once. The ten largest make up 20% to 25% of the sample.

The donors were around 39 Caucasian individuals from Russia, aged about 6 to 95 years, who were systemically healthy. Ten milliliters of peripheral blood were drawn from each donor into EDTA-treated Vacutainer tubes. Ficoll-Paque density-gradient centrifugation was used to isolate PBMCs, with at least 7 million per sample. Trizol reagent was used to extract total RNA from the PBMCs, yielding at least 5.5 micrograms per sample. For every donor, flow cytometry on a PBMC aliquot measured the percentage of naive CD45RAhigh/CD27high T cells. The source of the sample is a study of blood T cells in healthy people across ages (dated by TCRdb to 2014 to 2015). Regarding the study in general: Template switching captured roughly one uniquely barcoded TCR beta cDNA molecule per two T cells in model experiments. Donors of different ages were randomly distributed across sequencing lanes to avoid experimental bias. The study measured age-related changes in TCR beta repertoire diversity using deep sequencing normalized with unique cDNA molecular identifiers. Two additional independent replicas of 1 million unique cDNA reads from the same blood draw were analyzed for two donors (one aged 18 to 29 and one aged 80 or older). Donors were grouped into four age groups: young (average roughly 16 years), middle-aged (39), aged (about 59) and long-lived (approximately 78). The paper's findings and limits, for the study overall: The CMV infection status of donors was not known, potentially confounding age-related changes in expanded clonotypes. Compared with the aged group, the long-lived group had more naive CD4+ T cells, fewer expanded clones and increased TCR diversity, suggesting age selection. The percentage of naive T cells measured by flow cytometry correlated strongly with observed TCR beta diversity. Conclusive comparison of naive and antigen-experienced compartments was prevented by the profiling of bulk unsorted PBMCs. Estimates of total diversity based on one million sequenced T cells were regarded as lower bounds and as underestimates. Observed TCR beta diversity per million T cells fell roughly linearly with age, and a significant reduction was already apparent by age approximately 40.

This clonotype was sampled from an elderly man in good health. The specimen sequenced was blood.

The CDR3: CSVPPGLAKNIQYF. DNA sequence: TGCAGTGTCCCGCCGGGCCTAGCCAAAAACATTCAGTACTTC. The sequence links TRBV20-1 to TRBJ2-4, with no confidently assigned D gene. The trim is 7 bases for V and 0 bases for J, with a gap of 13 bases between the germline ends. Via the germline V gene (reference sequence), CDR1 is DFQATT and CDR2 SNEGSKA. The CDR3 runs 14 residues from the cysteine to the phenylalanine. CDR3 DNA is the only sequence kept; it has 42 bases, read in frame from the first base.